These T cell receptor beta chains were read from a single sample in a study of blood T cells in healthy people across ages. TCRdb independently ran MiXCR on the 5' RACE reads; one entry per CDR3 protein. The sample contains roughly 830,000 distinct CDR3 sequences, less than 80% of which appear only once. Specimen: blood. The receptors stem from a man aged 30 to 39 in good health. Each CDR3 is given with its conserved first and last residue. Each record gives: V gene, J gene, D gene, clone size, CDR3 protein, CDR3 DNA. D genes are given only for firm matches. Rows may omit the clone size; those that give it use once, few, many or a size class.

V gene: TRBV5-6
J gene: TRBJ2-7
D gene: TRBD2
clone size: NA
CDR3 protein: CASSDLAGESYEQYF
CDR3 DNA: TGTGCCAGCAGCGACCTAGCGGGGGAATCCTACGAGCAGTACTTC

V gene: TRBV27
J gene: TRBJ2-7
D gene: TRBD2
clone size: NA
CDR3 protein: CASSHGAGGLEQYF
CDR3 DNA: TGTGCCAGCTCCCATGGGGCGGGGGGCCTCGAGCAGTACTTC

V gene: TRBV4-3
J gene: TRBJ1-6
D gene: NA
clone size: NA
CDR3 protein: CASSQDDGDSPLHF
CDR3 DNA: TGCGCCAGCAGCCAAGATGACGGAGATTCACCCCTCCACTTT

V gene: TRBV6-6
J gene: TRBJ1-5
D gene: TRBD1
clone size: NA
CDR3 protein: CASWDRGGGNQPQHF
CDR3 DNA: TGTGCCAGCTGGGACAGGGGTGGTGGGAATCAGCCCCAGCATTTT

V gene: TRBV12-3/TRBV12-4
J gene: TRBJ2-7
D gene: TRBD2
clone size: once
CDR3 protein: CASNLGLAGTYEQYF
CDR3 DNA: TGTGCCAGCAACCTAGGACTAGCGGGGACCTACGAGCAGTACTTC

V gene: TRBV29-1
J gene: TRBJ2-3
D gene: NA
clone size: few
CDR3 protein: CSAPEVWGTDTQYF
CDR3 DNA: TGCAGCGCTCCTGAGGTCTGGGGCACAGATACGCAGTATTTT

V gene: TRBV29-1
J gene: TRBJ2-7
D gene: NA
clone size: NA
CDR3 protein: CSVAANSFEQYF
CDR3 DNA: TGCAGCGTTGCCGCGAACTCTTTCGAGCAGTACTTC

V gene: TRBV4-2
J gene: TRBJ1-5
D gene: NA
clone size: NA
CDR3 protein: CASSQEIQALNQPQHF
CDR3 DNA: TGTGCCAGCAGCCAAGAAATCCAGGCGCTCAATCAGCCCCAGCATTTT

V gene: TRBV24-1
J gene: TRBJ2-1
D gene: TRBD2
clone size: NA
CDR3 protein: CATSDPSGSYNEQFF
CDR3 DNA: TGTGCCACCAGTGACCCTAGCGGGTCCTACAATGAGCAGTTCTTC

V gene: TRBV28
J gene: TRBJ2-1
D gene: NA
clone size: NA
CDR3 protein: CASNPPGRSQETQFF
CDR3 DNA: TGTGCCAGCAACCCGCCGGGACGTAGCCAAGAGACCCAGTTCTTC

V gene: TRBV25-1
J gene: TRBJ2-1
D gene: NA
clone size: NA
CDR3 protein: CASSDARTDPLPNEQFF
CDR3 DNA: TGTGCCAGCAGTGACGCTCGGACGGACCCACTCCCCAATGAGCAGTTCTTC

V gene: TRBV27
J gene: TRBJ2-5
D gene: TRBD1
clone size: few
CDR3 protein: CASSPETGEWETQYF
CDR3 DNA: TGTGCCAGCAGTCCTGAGACAGGGGAGTGGGAGACCCAGTACTTC

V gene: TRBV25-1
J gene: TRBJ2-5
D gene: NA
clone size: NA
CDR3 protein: CASSAKGTETQYF
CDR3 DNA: TGTGCCAGCAGCGCGAAGGGTACGGAGACCCAGTACTTC

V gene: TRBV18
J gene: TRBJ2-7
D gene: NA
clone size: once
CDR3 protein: CASSPGTGSYNEQYF
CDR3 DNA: TGTGCCAGCTCACCGGGGACTGGCTCCTACAATGAGCAGTACTTC

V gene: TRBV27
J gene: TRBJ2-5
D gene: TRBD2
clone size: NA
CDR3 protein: CASSLEGFRLAGGQNEQYF
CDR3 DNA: TGTGCCAGCAGCTTAGAGGGGTTTAGGCTAGCGGGGGGGCAAAATGAGCAGTACTTC

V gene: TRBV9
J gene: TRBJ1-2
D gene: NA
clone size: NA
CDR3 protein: CASSGTGMYLGYTF
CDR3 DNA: TGTGCCAGCAGTGGAACCGGGATGTACCTAGGCTACACCTTC

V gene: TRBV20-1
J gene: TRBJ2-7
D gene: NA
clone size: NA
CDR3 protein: CSARDLVEPAYEQYF
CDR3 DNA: TGCAGTGCTAGAGATCTCGTTGAGCCCGCCTACGAGCAGTACTTC

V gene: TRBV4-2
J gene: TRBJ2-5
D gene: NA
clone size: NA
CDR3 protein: CASSQAEGPAETQYF
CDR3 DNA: TGTGCCAGCAGCCAAGCGGAAGGGCCGGCGGAGACCCAGTACTTC

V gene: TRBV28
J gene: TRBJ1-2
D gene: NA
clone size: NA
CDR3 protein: CASSSPGRSGGYTF
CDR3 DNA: TGTGCCAGCAGTTCCCCTGGAAGGTCGGGTGGCTACACCTTC

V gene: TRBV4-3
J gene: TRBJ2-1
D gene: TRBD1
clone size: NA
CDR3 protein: CASSPRLTGTLEQFF
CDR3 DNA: TGCGCCAGCAGCCCCCGGTTGACAGGGACGCTTGAGCAGTTCTTC

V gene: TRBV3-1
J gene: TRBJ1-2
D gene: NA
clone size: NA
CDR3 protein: CASSQDGYTAGYTF
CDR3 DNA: TGTGCCAGCAGCCAAGACGGGTACACGGCTGGCTACACCTTC

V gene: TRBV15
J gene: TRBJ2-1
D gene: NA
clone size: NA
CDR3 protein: CATSRDTGIHEQFF
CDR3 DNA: TGTGCCACCAGCAGAGACACAGGGATCCACGAGCAGTTCTTC

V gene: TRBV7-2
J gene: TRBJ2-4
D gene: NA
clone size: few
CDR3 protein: CASRYPDGGQYF
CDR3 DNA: TGTGCCAGCAGATACCCCGATGGGGGGCAGTACTTC

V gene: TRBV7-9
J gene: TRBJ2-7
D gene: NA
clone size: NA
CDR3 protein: CASSGRADSSYEQYF
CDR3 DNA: TGTGCCAGCAGCGGACGGGCGGATAGCTCCTACGAGCAGTACTTC

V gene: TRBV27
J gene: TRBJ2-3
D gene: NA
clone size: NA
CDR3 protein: CASSPEGLVSSDTQYF
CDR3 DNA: TGTGCCAGCAGCCCCGAAGGGCTCGTATCTAGTGATACGCAGTATTTT

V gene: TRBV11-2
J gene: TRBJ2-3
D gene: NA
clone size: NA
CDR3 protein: CASSFLPNTQYF
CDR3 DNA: TGTGCCAGCAGCTTTTTGCCCAATACGCAGTATTTT